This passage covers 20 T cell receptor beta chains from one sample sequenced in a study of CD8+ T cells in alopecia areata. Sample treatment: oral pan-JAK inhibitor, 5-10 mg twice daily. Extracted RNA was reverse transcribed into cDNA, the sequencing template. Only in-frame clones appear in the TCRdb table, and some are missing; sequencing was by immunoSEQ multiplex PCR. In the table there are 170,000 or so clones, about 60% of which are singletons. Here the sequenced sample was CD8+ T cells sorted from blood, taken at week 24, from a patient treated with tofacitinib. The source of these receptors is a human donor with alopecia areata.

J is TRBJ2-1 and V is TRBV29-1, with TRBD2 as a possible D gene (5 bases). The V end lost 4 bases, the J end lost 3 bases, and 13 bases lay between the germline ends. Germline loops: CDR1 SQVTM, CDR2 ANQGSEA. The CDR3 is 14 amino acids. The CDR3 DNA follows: TGCAGCGTTGCCGTCGGGGAACGCTACAATGAGCAGTTCTTC. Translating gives CSVAVGERYNEQFF.

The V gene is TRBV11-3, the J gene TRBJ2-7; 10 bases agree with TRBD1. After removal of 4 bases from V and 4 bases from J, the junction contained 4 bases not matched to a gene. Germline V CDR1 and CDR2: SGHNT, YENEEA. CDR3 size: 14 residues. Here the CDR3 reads CASSYRDRGYEQYF. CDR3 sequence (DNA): TGTGCCAGCAGCTACCGGGACAGGGGATACGAGCAGTACTTC.

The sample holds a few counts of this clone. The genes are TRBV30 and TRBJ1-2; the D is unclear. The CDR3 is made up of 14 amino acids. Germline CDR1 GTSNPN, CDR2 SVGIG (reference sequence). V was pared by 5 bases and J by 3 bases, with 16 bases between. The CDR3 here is CAWDFGEMDYGYTF. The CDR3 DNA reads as TGTGCCTGGGATTTCGGGGAGATGGACTATGGCTACACCTTC.

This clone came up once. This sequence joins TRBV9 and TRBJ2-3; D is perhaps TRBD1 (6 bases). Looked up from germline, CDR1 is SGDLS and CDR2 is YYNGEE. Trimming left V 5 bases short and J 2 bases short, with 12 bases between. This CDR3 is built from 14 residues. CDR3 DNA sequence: TGTGCCAGCAGGCCTCGGGACAACACAGATACGCAGTATTTT. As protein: CASRPRDNTDTQYF. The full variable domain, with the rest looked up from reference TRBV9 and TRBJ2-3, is DSGVTQTPKHLITATGQRVTLRCSPRSGDLSVYWYQQSLDQGLQFLIQYYNGEERAKGNILERFSAQQFPDLHSELNLSSLELGDSALYFCASRPRDNTDTQYFGPGTRLTVL.

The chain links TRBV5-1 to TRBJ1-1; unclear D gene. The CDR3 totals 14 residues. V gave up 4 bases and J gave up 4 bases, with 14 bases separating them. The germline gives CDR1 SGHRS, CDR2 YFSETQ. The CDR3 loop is CASSMRTGGTEAFF. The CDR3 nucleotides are TGCGCCAGCAGCATGCGGACGGGCGGCACTGAAGCTTTCTTT. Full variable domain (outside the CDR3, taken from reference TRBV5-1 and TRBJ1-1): KAGVTQTPRYLIKTRGQQVTLSCSPISGHRSVSWYQQTPGQGLQFLFEYFSETQRNKGNFPGRFSGRQFSNSRSEMNVSTLELGDSALYLCASSMRTGGTEAFFGQGTRLTVV.

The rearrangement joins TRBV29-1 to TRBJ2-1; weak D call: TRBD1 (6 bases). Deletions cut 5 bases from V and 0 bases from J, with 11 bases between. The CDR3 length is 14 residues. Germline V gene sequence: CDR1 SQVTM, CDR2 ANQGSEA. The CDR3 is CSVFRGSSYNEQFF. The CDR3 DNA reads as TGCAGCGTTTTTAGGGGGAGCTCCTACAATGAGCAGTTCTTC.

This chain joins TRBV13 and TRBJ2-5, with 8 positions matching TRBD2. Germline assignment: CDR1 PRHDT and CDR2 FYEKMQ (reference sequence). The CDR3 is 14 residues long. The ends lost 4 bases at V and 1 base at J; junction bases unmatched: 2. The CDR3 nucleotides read TGTGCCAGCAGCTCGACTAGCGTCCAAGAGACCCAGTACTTC. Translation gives CASSSTSVQETQYF.

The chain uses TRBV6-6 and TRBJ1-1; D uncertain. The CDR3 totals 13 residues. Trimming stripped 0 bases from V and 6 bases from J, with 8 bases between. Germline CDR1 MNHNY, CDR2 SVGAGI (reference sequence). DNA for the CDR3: TGTGCCAGCAGTTACTCGAAGGTGGCTGAAGCTTTCTTT. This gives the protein CASSYSKVAEAFF.

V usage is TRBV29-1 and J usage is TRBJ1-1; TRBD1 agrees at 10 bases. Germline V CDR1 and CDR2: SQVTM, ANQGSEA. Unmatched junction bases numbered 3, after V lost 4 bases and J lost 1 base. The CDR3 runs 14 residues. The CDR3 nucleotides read TGCAGCGTTGGGACAGGGGGACGGAACACTGAAGCTTTCTTT. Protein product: CSVGTGGRNTEAFF.

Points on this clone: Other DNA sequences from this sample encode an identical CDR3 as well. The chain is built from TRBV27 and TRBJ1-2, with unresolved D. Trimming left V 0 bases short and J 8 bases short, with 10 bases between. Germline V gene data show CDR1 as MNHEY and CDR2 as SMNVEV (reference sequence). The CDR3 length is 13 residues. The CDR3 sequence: CASSLSTGSGYTF. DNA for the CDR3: TGTGCCAGCAGTTTATCGACGGGGAGCGGCTACACCTTC.

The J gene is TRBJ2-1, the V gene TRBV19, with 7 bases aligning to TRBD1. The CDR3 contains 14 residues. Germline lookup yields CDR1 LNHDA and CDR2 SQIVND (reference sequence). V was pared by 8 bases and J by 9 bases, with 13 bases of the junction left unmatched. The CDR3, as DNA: TGTGCCAGTCATGCAGCGACAGGGTCTCTTGAGCAGTTCTTC. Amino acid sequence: CASHAATGSLEQFF.

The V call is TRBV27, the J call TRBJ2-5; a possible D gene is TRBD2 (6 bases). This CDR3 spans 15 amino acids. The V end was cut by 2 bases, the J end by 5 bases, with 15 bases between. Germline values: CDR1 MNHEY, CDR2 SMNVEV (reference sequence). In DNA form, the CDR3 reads TGTGCCAGCAGTTTAGAATTTGGAGGAGGGGAGACCCAGTACTTC. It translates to CASSLEFGGGETQYF.

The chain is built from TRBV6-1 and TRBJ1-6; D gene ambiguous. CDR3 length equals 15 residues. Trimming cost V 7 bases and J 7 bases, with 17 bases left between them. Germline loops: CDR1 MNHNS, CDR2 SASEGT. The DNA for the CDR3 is TGTGCCAGCACCTTCGTGACCGGAGAAAATTCACCCCTCCACTTT. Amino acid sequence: CASTFVTGENSPLHF.

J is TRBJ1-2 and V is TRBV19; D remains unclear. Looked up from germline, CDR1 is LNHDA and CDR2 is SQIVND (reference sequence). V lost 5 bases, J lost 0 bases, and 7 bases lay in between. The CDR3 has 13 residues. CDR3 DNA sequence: TGTGCCAGTAGTCCGGCTCCTAACTATGGCTACACCTTC. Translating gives CASSPAPNYGYTF. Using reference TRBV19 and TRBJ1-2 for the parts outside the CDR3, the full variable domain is DGGITQSPKYLFRKEGQNVTLSCEQNLNHDAMYWYRQDPGQGLRLIYYSQIVNDFQKGDIAEGYSVSREKKESFPLTVTSAQKNPTAFYLCASSPAPNYGYTFGSGTRLTVV.

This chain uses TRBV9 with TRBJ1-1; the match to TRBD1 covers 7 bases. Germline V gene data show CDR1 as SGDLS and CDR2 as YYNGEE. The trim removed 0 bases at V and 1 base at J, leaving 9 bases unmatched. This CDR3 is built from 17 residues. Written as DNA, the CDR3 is TGTGCCAGCAGCGTAGGAGACAGGGTCCGGGGGAACACTGAAGCTTTCTTT. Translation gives CASSVGDRVRGNTEAFF.

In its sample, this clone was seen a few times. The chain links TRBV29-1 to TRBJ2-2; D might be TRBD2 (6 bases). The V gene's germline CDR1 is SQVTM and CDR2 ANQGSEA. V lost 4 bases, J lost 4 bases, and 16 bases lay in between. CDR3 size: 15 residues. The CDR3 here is CSVVGPGETTGELFF. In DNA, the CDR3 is TGCAGCGTTGTAGGGCCGGGAGAGACCACCGGGGAGCTGTTTTTT.

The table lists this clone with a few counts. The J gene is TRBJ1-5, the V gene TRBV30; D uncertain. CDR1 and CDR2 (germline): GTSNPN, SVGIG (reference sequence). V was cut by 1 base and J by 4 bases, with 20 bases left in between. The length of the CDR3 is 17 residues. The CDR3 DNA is TGTGCCTGGAGTGGCCAACCGTCGTATTGGCAAAATCAGCCCCAGCATTTT. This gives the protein CAWSGQPSYWQNQPQHF.

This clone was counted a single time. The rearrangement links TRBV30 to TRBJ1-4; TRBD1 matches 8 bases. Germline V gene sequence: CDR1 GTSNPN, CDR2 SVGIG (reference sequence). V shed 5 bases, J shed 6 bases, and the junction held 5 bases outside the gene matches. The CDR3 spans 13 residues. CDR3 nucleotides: TGTGCCTGGGATCAGGGGGCGGATGAAAAACTGTTTTTT. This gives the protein CAWDQGADEKLFF. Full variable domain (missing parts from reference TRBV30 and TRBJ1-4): SQTIHQWPATLVQPVGSPLSLECTVEGTSNPNLYWYRQAAGRGLQLLFYSVGIGQISSEVPQNLSASRPQDRQFILSSKKLLLSDSGFYLCAWDQGADEKLFFGSGTQLSVL.

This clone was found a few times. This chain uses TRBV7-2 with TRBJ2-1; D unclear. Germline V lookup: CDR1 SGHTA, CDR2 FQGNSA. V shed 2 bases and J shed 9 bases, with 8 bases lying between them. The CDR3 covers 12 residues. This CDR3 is CASSLTIPEQFF. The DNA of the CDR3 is TGTGCCAGCAGCTTAACTATTCCTGAGCAGTTCTTC.

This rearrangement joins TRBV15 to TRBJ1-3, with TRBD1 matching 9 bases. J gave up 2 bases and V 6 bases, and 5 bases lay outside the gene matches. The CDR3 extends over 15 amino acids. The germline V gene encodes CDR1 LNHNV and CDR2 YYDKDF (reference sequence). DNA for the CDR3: TGTGCCACCAGGGAGGGACAGGGTCCTGGAAACACCATATATTTT. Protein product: CATREGQGPGNTIYF.